This T cell receptor beta chain came from a study of blood T cell repertoires in COVID-19. Overall study: COVID-19 samples collected from the United States, Italy and Spain covered acute and convalescent phases. From T cells, B-cell-depleted T cells, or PBMCs came the material, which was cDNA or gDNA.

Authors' methods: Quantification of nucleated cells was approximated via reference gene primer amplification. Clones were sequenced by immunoSEQ multiplex PCR, and TCRdb holds only the in-frame ones, with some missing. That table gives V, J and clone size, and the DNA gave D and trimming. This sample has fewer than 90,000 clones, with around nine tenths found just once. With 6 bases clipped from V and 5 bases from J, the junction kept 6 bases outside the gene matches. The CDR3 length is 14 residues. The germline V gene has CDR1 SGHTA and CDR2 FQGTGA. The sequence came from a human donor in a cohort sampled during active COVID-19. The specimen was peripheral blood. This chain links TRBV7-3 with TRBJ1-1, with 10 bases fitting TRBD1. CDR3 amino acids: CASSSGTGETEAFF. CDR3 sequence (DNA): TGTGCCAGCAGTTCCGGGACAGGGGAAACTGAAGCTTTCTTT.